What follows describes a single T cell receptor beta chain. V shed 1 base and J shed 2 bases, with 9 bases lying between them. Germline lookup yields CDR1 SGDLS and CDR2 YYNGEE. The CDR3 length is 14 residues. The PCR employed 60 Vbeta primers together with 13 Jbeta primers. The method was immunoSEQ multiplex PCR; TCRdb's version includes in-frame clones alone and lacks a portion of them. The sample lists roughly 200,000 clones, around four fifths occurring once. This sample was included in a study of cytomegalovirus exposure and HLA in healthy donors. The sample comprised PBMCs. The rearrangement links TRBV9 to TRBJ2-5; weak D call: TRBD1 (5 bases). The TCR comes from a man aged 40-49 years in good health and CMV-seropositive. The CDR3 DNA follows: TGTGCCAGCAGCGTACCCGACAGACAAGAGACCCAGTACTTC. It codes for CASSVPDRQETQYF.